Below, 12 T cell receptor beta chains from the same sample are listed, as sequenced in a study of response to subunit inactivated influenza vaccine. TCRdb re-derived calls from the RT-PCR reads in MiXCR, one entry per CDR3 protein. The sample lists 450,000 to 600,000 distinct CDR3 sequences, 7.6% occurring once. This sample comprised PBMCs from blood, obtained 23 months after vaccination. The source of these receptors is a man aged 50 to 75 who received an inactivated influenza vaccine.

This clonotype was observed a few times. The rearrangement uses TRBV4-3 and TRBJ2-3; TRBD2 matches 10 bases. With 3 bases clipped from V and 0 bases from J, the junction kept 0 bases outside the gene matches. The length of the CDR3 is 15 residues. The germline V gene encodes CDR1 LGHNA and CDR2 YSLEER. The CDR3 is CASSQTSGSTDTQYF. In DNA, the CDR3 is TGCGCCAGCAGCCAGACTAGCGGGAGCACAGATACGCAGTATTTT.

The V and J genes are TRBV5-6 and TRBJ2-2; 8 bases agree with TRBD1. V shed 5 bases and J 6 bases; nucleotides not matched to a gene: 12. Germline V lookup: CDR1 SGHDT, CDR2 YYEEEE. This CDR3 comprises 16 residues. Here the CDR3 reads CASRAGGQGISGELFF. The CDR3 DNA reads as TGTGCCAGCAGAGCAGGAGGACAGGGTATCTCCGGGGAGCTGTTTTTT.

This clonotype was counted ten times or more. The chain uses TRBV29-1 and TRBJ2-7, with D maybe TRBD1 (5 bases). The V gene's germline CDR1 is SQVTM and CDR2 ANQGSEA. Trimming left V 4 bases short and J 3 bases short, with 10 bases between. The CDR3 has 12 amino acids. In DNA, the CDR3 is TGCAGCGTTGGGTCTGGACACTACGAGCAGTACTTC. This sequence encodes CSVGSGHYEQYF.

This clonotype was observed a few times. V is TRBV20-1 and J is TRBJ1-1; D perhaps matches TRBD1 (5 bases). The germline V gene encodes CDR1 DFQATT and CDR2 SNEGSKA (reference sequence). Trimming stripped 5 bases from V and 3 bases from J, with 16 bases between. The CDR3 is 14 amino acids. CDR3 nucleotide sequence: TGCAGTGCTCGGAGGGCTCGGGGGGACACTGAAGCTTTCTTT. Translating it yields CSARRARGDTEAFF.

This chain connects TRBV6-2 or TRBV6-3 to TRBJ1-1; perhaps TRBD1 as D (5 bases). The V end was cut by 2 bases, the J end by 4 bases, with 17 bases between. Germline CDR1 and CDR2: MNHEY and SVGEGT. The CDR3 totals 16 residues. CDR3 region: CASSYGRDPGSTEAFF. CDR3 sequence (DNA): TGTGCCAGCAGTTACGGCCGGGACCCCGGGTCCACTGAAGCTTTCTTT.

This chain joins TRBV10-3 and TRBJ1-1, with D hard to call. This CDR3 is 15 amino acids long. Germline values: CDR1 ENHRY, CDR2 SYGVKD. Trimming left V 8 bases short and J 0 bases short, with 16 bases between. The CDR3 bases are TGTGCCATCTGCGCGGACGGCCAAATGAACACTGAAGCTTTCTTT. Protein: CAICADGQMNTEAFF.

The chain employs TRBV5-6 and TRBJ2-3; D gene uncertain. Germline CDR1 is SGHDT and CDR2 is YYEEEE. There are 17 residues in the CDR3. V lost 2 bases and J lost 2, with 18 bases in between. The CDR3 sequence: CASSFNRLRDFTDTQYF. The CDR3 bases are TGTGCCAGCAGCTTTAATCGACTTAGAGATTTCACAGATACGCAGTATTTT.

This clonotype was counted only a few times. The V call is TRBV28, the J call TRBJ1-1, with TRBD1 matching over 11 bases. Germline trimming cut 5 bases from V and 0 bases from J; bases unmatched to any gene: 2. Per germline, CDR1 MDHEN and CDR2 SYDVKM. The CDR3 is 15 residues long. The CDR3 protein is CASSRDRGMNTEAFF. DNA of the CDR3: TGTGCCAGCAGTCGGGACAGGGGGATGAACACTGAAGCTTTCTTT.

This clonotype was counted between two and nine times. The rearrangement links TRBV12-3 or TRBV12-4 to TRBJ1-2; tentatively, D is TRBD1 (5 bases). The CDR3 is 12 residues long. V was clipped by 7 bases and J by 7 bases, with 13 bases between them. Written as DNA, the CDR3 is TGTGCCAGCAACTTGGGGGGAACTGGCTACACCTTC. This gives the protein CASNLGGTGYTF.

This clonotype appeared many times. A junction end diverges from the germline sequence, so it may reflect a read error. The chain uses TRBV27 and TRBJ1-1, with unresolved D. The CDR3 is 14 amino acids. CDR1 MNHEY and CDR2 SMNVEV come from the germline V gene (reference sequence). The CDR3 DNA follows: TGTGCCAGCAGTCTATCCAGGATGAACACTGAAGCTTTCTTT. It encodes CASSLSRMNTEAFF.

This rearrangement joins TRBV24-1 to TRBJ2-3; D unclear. This CDR3 spans 13 amino acids. Germline V gene lookup returns CDR1 KGHDR and CDR2 SFDVKD. V lost 5 bases, J lost 6 bases, and 11 bases lay in between. CDR3 residues: CATSGQPWDTQYF. Written as DNA, the CDR3 is TGTGCCACCAGTGGACAACCCTGGGATACGCAGTATTTT.

In this sample, this clonotype turned up many times. V gene TRBV28 combines with J gene TRBJ1-5; D possibly corresponds to TRBD1 (5 bases). V was shortened by 5 bases and J by 12 bases, with 11 bases between the two germline ends. The length of the CDR3 is 11 residues. CDR1 and CDR2 (germline): MDHEN, SYDVKM. CDR3 sequence (DNA): TGTGCCAGCAGTACTCTAGACAGCCAGCATTTT. It encodes CASSTLDSQHF.